Each of the 2 T cell receptor beta chains below was sequenced from the same sample in a study of control samples from healthy donors and cancer patients. TCRdb's table, derived via immunoSEQ multiplex PCR, lists solely in-frame clones and lacks some. The data hold roughly 20,000 clones, with approximately 82% observed a single time. Sample: PBMCs. These receptors all come from an elderly man with head and neck cancer.

The rearrangement joins TRBV5-5 to TRBJ2-5; D may be TRBD2 (5 bases). The germline V gene encodes CDR1 SGHKS and CDR2 YYEKEE (reference sequence). V lost 4 bases and J lost 1, with 11 bases in between. This CDR3 has 14 amino acids. CDR3 amino acids: CASSERAPQETQYF. The CDR3 nucleotides are TGTGCCAGCAGCGAGAGGGCGCCCCAAGAGACCCAGTACTTC.

V and J are TRBV7-2 and TRBJ2-5; tentative D call: TRBD2 (6 bases). The CDR3 is 15 residues long. CDR1 and CDR2 (germline): SGHTA, FQGNSA. Trimming pared 1 base from V and 4 bases from J, leaving 13 bases between. The CDR3 nucleotides read TGTGCCAGCAGCTTAGTAGAGGGAGGATTAGAGACCCAGTACTTC. Translation: CASSLVEGGLETQYF.